This T cell receptor beta chain is drawn from a study of cytomegalovirus exposure and HLA in healthy donors. Per the germline V gene, CDR1 is SGHNT and CDR2 is YYREEE (reference sequence). This CDR3 comprises 16 residues. After removal of 5 bases from V and 5 bases from J, the junction contained 12 bases not matched to a gene. The PCR ran on 60 Vbeta and 13 Jbeta primers. Clones were read by immunoSEQ multiplex PCR, and TCRdb kept only the in-frame ones, dropping some. Altogether approximately 100,000 clones are present, about 76% being singletons, with the ten largest covering roughly 8%. Study conclusions and caveats: It was 150 to 200 TCR beta chains that were listed as cytomegalovirus-associated.

A remark on this clone: Antigen unknown.

This chain connects TRBV5-4 to TRBJ1-2, with 10 bases lining up with TRBD1. The sequence was obtained from a man aged 35 to 55 in good health and CMV-seronegative. Material for sequencing was PBMCs. The CDR3 protein is CASRPTGTGVGYGYTF. CDR3 DNA sequence: TGTGCCAGCAGGCCCACCGGGACAGGGGTTGGGTATGGCTACACCTTC.